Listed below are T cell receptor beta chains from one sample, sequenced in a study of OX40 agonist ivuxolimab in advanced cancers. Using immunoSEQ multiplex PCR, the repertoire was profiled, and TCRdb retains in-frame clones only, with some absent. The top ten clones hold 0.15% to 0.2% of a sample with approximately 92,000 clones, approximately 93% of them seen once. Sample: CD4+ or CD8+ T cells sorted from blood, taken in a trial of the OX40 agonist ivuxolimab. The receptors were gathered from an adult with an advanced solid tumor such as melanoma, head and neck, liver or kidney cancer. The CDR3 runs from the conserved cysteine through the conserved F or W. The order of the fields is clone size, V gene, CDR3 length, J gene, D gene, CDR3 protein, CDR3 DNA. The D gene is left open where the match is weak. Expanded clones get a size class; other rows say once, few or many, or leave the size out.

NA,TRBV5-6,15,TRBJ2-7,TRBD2,CASSLEVAGSYEQYF,TGTGCCAGCAGCTTGGAGGTAGCGGGTTCCTACGAGCAGTACTTC
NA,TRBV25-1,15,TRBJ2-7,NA,CASSDPLVGSGEQYF,TGTGCCAGCAGTGACCCGCTGGTGGGGTCCGGCGAGCAGTACTTC
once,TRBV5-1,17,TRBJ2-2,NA,CASSLNRQLMNTGELFF,TGCGCCAGCAGCTTGAATCGGCAGCTTATGAACACCGGGGAGCTGTTTTTT
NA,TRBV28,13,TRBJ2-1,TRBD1,CASSPGRGQLAIF,TGTGCCAGCAGTCCCGGACGGGGACAGTTGGCCATCTTC
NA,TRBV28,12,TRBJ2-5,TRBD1,CASSRGLETQYF,TGTGCCAGCAGCAGGGGGCTAGAGACCCAGTACTTC
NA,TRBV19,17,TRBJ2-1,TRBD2,CASSRPSSGRVYNEQFF,TGTGCCAGTAGCCGTCCGTCTAGCGGGAGGGTATACAATGAGCAGTTCTTC
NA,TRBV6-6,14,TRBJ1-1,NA,CASRSSGREAEAFF,TGTGCCAGCAGATCCTCCGGGAGGGAGGCTGAAGCTTTCTTT
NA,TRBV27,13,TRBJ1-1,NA,CASSLSGATEAFF,TGTGCCAGCAGTTTATCCGGGGCAACTGAAGCTTTCTTT
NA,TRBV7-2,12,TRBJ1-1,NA,CASSRFGTEAFF,TGTGCCAGCAGCCGTTTCGGCACTGAAGCTTTCTTT
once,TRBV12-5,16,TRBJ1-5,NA,CASGLVHGGDNQPQHF,TGTGCTAGTGGTTTGGTACATGGAGGGGACAATCAGCCCCAGCATTTT
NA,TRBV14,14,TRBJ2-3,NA,CASSPLGDTDTQYF,TGTGCCAGCAGCCCACTAGGGGACACAGATACGCAGTATTTT
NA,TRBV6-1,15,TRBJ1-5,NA,CASSEHTGSGQPQHF,TGTGCCAGCAGTGAACATACAGGGTCGGGTCAGCCCCAGCATTTT
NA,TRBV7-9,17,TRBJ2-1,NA,CASSRGFDGESDNEQFF,TGTGCCAGCAGCCGGGGGTTTGACGGGGAGTCGGACAATGAGCAGTTCTTC
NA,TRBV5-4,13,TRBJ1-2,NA,CASSLVGIYGYTF,TGTGCCAGCAGCTTGGTGGGGATCTATGGCTACACCTTC
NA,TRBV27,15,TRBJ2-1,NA,CASNPSERVGNEQFF,TGTGCCAGCAACCCCTCCGAGCGGGTGGGCAATGAGCAGTTCTTC
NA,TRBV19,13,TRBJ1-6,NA,CASSTTENSPLHF,TGTGCCAGTAGTACGACAGAAAATTCACCCCTCCACTTT
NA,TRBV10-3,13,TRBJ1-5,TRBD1,CATRDRTDQPQHF,TGTGCCACCCGGGACAGGACAGATCAGCCCCAGCATTTT
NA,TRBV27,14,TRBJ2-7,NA,CASSYAGRSYEQYF,TGTGCCAGCAGTTACGCCGGGAGATCCTACGAGCAGTACTTC
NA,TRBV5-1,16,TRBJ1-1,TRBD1,CASSLKVRDREAEAFF,TGCGCCAGCAGCTTGAAAGTCCGGGACAGGGAAGCTGAAGCTTTCTTT
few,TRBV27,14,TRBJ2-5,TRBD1,CASTPTGALETQYF,TGTGCCAGCACCCCGACAGGGGCGTTGGAGACCCAGTACTTC
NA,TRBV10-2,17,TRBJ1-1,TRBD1,CASSEAGTGGLMTEAFF,TGCGCCAGCAGTGAGGCCGGGACAGGGGGATTGATGACTGAAGCTTTCTTT
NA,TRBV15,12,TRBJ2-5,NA,CATSRDIETQYF,TGTGCCACCAGCAGAGATATTGAGACCCAGTACTTC
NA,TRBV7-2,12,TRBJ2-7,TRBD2,CASSSWTSTQYF,TGTGCCAGCAGCTCGTGGACTAGCACGCAGTACTTC
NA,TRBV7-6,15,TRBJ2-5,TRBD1,CASSSRDRGPETQYF,TGTGCCAGCAGCTCCCGGGACAGGGGGCCAGAGACCCAGTACTTC
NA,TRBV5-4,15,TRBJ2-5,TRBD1,CASQNRDSRLGTQYF,TGTGCCAGCCAAAACCGGGACAGTAGGTTGGGGACCCAGTACTTC
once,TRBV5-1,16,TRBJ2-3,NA,CASSVTLASSTDTQYF,TGCGCCAGCAGCGTGACTCTAGCGAGCTCCACAGATACGCAGTATTTT
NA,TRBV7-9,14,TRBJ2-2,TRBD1,CASRTGVATGELFF,TGTGCCAGCAGGACAGGGGTTGCCACCGGGGAGCTGTTTTTT
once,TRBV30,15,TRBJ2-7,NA,CAWSVGHQDPYEQYF,TGTGCCTGGAGTGTTGGACACCAGGACCCCTACGAGCAGTACTTC
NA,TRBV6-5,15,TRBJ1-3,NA,CASSYGPAVSYTIYF,TGTGCCAGCAGTTACGGGCCGGCCGTCTCGTACACCATATATTTT
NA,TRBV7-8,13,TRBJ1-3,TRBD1,CASSIGPETGAYF,TGTGCCAGCAGCATCGGACCCGAGACAGGGGCATATTTT
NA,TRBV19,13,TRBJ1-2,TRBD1,CASSITGGYGYTF,TGTGCCAGTAGTATAACAGGGGGCTATGGCTACACCTTC
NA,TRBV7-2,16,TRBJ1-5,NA,CASSLELGQGNQPQHF,TGTGCCAGCAGCTTAGAGCTGGGGCAGGGCAATCAGCCCCAGCATTTT
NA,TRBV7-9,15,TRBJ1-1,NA,CASTKAGAGAAEAFF,TGTGCCAGCACCAAAGCCGGAGCGGGGGCCGCTGAAGCTTTCTTT
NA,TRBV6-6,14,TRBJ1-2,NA,CASRPPGPLYGYTF,TGTGCCAGCAGGCCCCCCGGGCCCCTCTATGGCTACACCTTC
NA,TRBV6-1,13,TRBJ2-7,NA,CASSGSRTYEQYF,TGTGCCAGCAGTGGTAGCAGGACCTACGAGCAGTACTTC
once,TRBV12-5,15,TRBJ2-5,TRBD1,CASGLGGQVIETQYF,TGTGCTAGTGGTTTGGGCGGACAGGTCATAGAGACCCAGTACTTC
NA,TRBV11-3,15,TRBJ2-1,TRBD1,CASSHSGTGDNEQFF,TGTGCCAGCAGCCATTCCGGGACAGGCGACAATGAGCAGTTCTTC
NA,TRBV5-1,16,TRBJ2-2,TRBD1,CASSSTGSIATGELFF,TGCGCCAGCAGTTCGACAGGGTCTATTGCCACCGGGGAGCTGTTTTTT
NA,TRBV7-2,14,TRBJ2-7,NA,CASSLGQGIYEQYF,TGTGCCAGCAGCTTAGGCCAGGGGATCTACGAGCAGTACTTC
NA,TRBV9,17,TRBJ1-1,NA,CASSAPRTDSMNTEAFF,TGTGCCAGCAGCGCCCCTCGGACAGATAGCATGAACACTGAAGCTTTCTTT
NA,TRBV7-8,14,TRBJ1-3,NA,CASSTSRGGNTIYF,TGTGCCAGCAGCACATCGAGAGGGGGAAACACCATATATTTT
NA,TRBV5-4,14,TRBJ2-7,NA,CASSLDLDSYEQYF,TGTGCCAGCAGCTTGGACTTAGATTCCTACGAGCAGTACTTC
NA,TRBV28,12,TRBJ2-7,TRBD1,CASSQDRGEQYF,TGTGCCAGCAGTCAGGACAGGGGCGAGCAGTACTTC
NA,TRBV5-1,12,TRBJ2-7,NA,CASSWVGGEQYF,TGCGCCAGCAGCTGGGTGGGGGGCGAGCAGTACTTC
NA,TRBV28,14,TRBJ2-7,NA,CASSLGRQIYEQYF,TGTGCCAGCAGTTTGGGACGACAGATTTACGAGCAGTACTTC
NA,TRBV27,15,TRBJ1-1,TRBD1,CASSLSGQGKTEAFF,TGTGCCAGCAGTTTATCTGGACAGGGAAAGACTGAAGCTTTCTTT
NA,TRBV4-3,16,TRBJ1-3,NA,CASSQSHTSSGNTIYF,TGCGCCAGCAGCCAGAGCCATACCTCCTCTGGAAACACCATATATTTT
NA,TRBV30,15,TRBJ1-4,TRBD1,CAWRVLRGRGEKLFF,TGTGCCTGGAGGGTTCTAAGGGGGCGAGGTGAAAAACTGTTTTTT
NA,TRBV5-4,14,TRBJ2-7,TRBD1,CASSLTGAKGEQYF,TGTGCCAGCAGCCTAACAGGGGCAAAAGGCGAGCAGTACTTC
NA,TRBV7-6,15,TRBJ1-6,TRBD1,CASSPAGGHNSPLHF,TGTGCCAGCAGCCCGGCAGGGGGCCATAATTCACCCCTCCACTTT
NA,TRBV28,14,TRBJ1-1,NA,CASSSGTSNTEAFF,TGTGCCAGCAGTTCCGGGACATCGAACACTGAAGCTTTCTTT
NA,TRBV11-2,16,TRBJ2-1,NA,CASSRRGARNYNEQFF,TGTGCCAGCAGCCGGCGGGGAGCGCGGAATTACAATGAGCAGTTCTTC
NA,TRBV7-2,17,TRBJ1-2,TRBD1,CASSLRATGGARYGYTF,TGTGCCAGCAGCTTAAGGGCGACAGGGGGGGCCCGTTATGGCTACACCTTC
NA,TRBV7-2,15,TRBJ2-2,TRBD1,CASSPGQRLTGELFF,TGTGCCAGCAGCCCGGGACAGAGACTTACCGGGGAGCTGTTTTTT
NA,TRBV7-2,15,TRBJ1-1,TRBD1,CASSLAGTGGPEAFF,TGTGCCAGCAGCTTAGCGGGGACAGGGGGCCCTGAAGCTTTCTTT
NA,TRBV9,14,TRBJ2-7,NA,CASSPDPIPYEQYF,TGTGCCAGCAGCCCCGACCCCATTCCCTACGAGCAGTACTTC
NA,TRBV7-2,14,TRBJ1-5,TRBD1,CASSLGQQGQPQHF,TGTGCCAGCAGCCTGGGACAGCAAGGGCAGCCCCAGCATTTT